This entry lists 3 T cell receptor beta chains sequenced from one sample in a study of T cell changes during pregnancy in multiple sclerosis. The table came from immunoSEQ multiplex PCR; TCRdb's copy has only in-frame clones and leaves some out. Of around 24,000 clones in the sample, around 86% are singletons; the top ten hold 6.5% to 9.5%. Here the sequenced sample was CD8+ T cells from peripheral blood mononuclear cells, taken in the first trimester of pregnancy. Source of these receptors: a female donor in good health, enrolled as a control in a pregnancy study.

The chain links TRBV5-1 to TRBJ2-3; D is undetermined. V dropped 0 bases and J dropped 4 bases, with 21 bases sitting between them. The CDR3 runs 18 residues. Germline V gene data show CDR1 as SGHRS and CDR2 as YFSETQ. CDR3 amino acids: CASSLEYGDPRSADTQYF. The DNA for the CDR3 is TGCGCCAGCAGCTTGGAGTACGGAGACCCTAGGTCCGCAGATACGCAGTATTTT.

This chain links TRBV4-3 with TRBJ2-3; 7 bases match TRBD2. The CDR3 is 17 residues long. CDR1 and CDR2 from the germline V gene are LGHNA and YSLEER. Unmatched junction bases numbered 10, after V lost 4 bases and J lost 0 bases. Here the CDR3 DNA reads TGCGCCAGCAGCCCAAACTCGGGACTAACGAGCACAGATACGCAGTATTTT. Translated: CASSPNSGLTSTDTQYF.

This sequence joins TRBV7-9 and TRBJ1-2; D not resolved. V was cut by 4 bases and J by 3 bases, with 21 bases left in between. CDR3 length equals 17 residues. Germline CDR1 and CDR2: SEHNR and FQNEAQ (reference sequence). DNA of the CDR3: TGTGCCAGCAGCTCACTATTGGGAGGACTCGTGGACTATGGCTACACCTTC. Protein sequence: CASSSLLGGLVDYGYTF.